This T cell receptor beta chain was found in a study of blood T cell repertoires in COVID-19. Overall study context: Nucleic acid was either cDNA or gDNA, and it came from T cells, B-cell-depleted T cells, or PBMCs.

This table comes from immunoSEQ multiplex PCR, and its TCRdb copy is limited to in-frame clones, with some not included. The profile shows 230,000 or so clones, nearly 90% of them singletons. V was pared by 7 bases and J by 3 bases, with 8 bases of the junction left unmatched. The CDR3 runs 15 residues. Germline V gives CDR1 MNHEY, CDR2 SVGAGI. This TCR was sampled from a woman in her sixties with COVID-19, enrolled during active disease. Sample: peripheral blood. This chain joins TRBV6-5 and TRBJ2-3; 9 nucleotides align to TRBD2. The CDR3 is CASMTSSGMTDTQYF. CDR3 nucleotides: TGTGCCAGCATGACCTCTAGCGGGATGACAGATACGCAGTATTTT.